A single sample gave rise to the 10 T cell receptor beta chains below, sequenced in a study of blood T cell repertoires in COVID-19. The repertoire was sequenced with immunoSEQ multiplex PCR; TCRdb's copy has only in-frame clones and lacks some. The table shows over 110,000 clones, with over 75% occurring only once. Input material: PBMCs or T cells enriched from blood (not recorded which). The receptors come from a man aged 45-60 years in a cohort exposed to, infected with or recovered from COVID-19 (not recorded which).

A few counts support this clone. The V call is TRBV11-2, the J call TRBJ1-6; no firm D call. The length of the CDR3 is 14 residues. Germline values: CDR1 SGHAT, CDR2 FQNNGV. The V end was cut by 3 bases, the J end by 10 bases, with 13 bases between. This CDR3 is CASSFQPEASPLHF. CDR3 sequence (DNA): TGTGCCAGCAGCTTTCAACCAGAGGCGTCACCCCTCCACTTT.

This chain uses TRBV21-1 with TRBJ2-4; the D segment call TRBD1 is taken from the table without a DNA check. TRBV21-1 is classified as a pseudogene. The CDR3 covers 17 residues. The CDR3, as DNA: TGTGCCAGCAGCAAAACGGCCAGGGTTGACGCCAAAAACATTCAGTACTTC. Its translation: CASSKTARVDAKNIQYF.

CDR3 nucleotide sequence: TGTGCCAGCAGCCCCGACAGGGGGAGCTACAATGAGCAGTTCTTC. It translates to CASSPDRGSYNEQFF. This chain connects TRBV6-2 or TRBV6-3 to TRBJ2-1; 9 bases match TRBD1. With 6 bases clipped from V and 3 bases from J, the junction kept 6 bases outside the gene matches. The CDR3 covers 15 residues. Germline V lookup: CDR1 MNHEY, CDR2 SVGEGT.

This chain joins TRBV24-1 and TRBJ2-7; a possible D gene is TRBD1 (5 bases). V lost 0 bases and J lost 7, with 6 bases in between. The CDR3 spans 12 residues. Per the germline V gene, CDR1 is KGHDR and CDR2 is SFDVKD. In nucleotides, the CDR3 is TGTGCCACCAGTGATTTGAAGGGGGAGCAGTACTTC. Its translation is CATSDLKGEQYF.

The rearrangement uses TRBV4-2 and TRBJ1-5, with a tentative D call TRBD1 (5 bases). The length of the CDR3 is 13 residues. CDR1 and CDR2 (germline): LGHNA, YNFKEQ. Trimming took 0 bases from V and 9 from J, leaving 9 bases between them. CDR3: CASSQDRVRPQHF. Written as DNA, the CDR3 is TGTGCCAGCAGCCAAGACAGGGTCAGGCCCCAGCATTTT.

The genes are TRBV5-8 and TRBJ1-5; D is unresolved. The germline V and J ends were trimmed by 7 bases and 0 bases, with 17 bases remaining between them. Germline-derived CDR1 and CDR2 are SGHTS and YDEGEE. This CDR3 is built from 16 residues. The CDR3: CASGQAVLYSNQPQHF. CDR3 in DNA: TGTGCCAGCGGTCAGGCAGTCCTATATAGCAATCAGCCCCAGCATTTT.

The chain joins TRBV27 to TRBJ1-2; D may be TRBD1 (5 bases). Germline CDR1 is MNHEY and CDR2 is SMNVEV (reference sequence). The V gene lost 3 bases and the J gene lost 8 bases, with 13 bases spanning the gap. This CDR3 region has 13 residues. DNA of the CDR3: TGTGCCAGCAGTTTGGGGGGGACGCGGGGCTACACCTTC. Translated, it gives CASSLGGTRGYTF.

This chain joins TRBV5-4 and TRBJ2-3, with 10 bases identical to TRBD2. The CDR3 contains 15 residues. Germline CDR1 is SGHNT and CDR2 is YYREEE (reference sequence). V shed 3 bases and J 6 bases; nucleotides not matched to a gene: 7. As DNA, the CDR3 is TGTGCCAGCAGCTCGGCTAGCGGGAGAAAGGATACGCAGTATTTT. Encoded protein: CASSSASGRKDTQYF. The entire variable domain, with the rest obtained from reference TRBV5-4 and TRBJ2-3, is as follows: ETGVTQSPTHLIKTRGQQVTLRCSSQSGHNTVSWYQQALGQGPQFIFQYYREEENGRGNFPPRFSGLQFPNYSSELNVNALELDDSALYLCASSSASGRKDTQYFGPGTRLTVL.

A note on this clone: The sample contains more than one DNA sequence encoding this CDR3. The chain has TRBV3-1 (or the pseudogene TRBV3-2) and TRBJ2-3, with no clear D. V was clipped by 1 base and J by 5 bases, with 4 bases between them. CDR1 is LGHDT, CDR2 YNNKEL, per germline (reference sequence). The CDR3 has 12 amino acids. CDR3 sequence (DNA): TGTGCCAGCAGCCAAGTTCGAGATACGCAGTATTTT. This encodes CASSQVRDTQYF.

In DNA, the CDR3 is TGTGCCAGCAGCTTGTGGGACAGGGGATCTGCCGCTGGAAACACCATATATTTT. Encoded protein: CASSLWDRGSAAGNTIYF. J is TRBJ1-3 and V is TRBV5-4; 10 bases match TRBD1. The CDR3 covers 18 residues. Germline V gives CDR1 SGHNT, CDR2 YYREEE (reference sequence). With V trimmed by 1 base and J by 2 bases, 9 bases remained unmatched. Filled out from reference TRBV5-4 and TRBJ1-3, the complete variable domain reads ETGVTQSPTHLIKTRGQQVTLRCSSQSGHNTVSWYQQALGQGPQFIFQYYREEENGRGNFPPRFSGLQFPNYSSELNVNALELDDSALYLCASSLWDRGSAAGNTIYFGEGSWLTVV.